Presented here are 29 T cell receptor beta chains from one specimen sequenced in a study of tumor and adjacent non-tumor tissue in lung cancer. RNA was extracted from bulk tissue without any cell sorting. A modified ARM-PCR protocol with three rounds of nested PCR amplified TCRbeta. TCRdb ran MiXCR on the multiplex PCR reads and lists one entry per CDR3 protein. The sample consists of 130,000 or so distinct CDR3 sequences, around three fifths of them appearing once. The sequenced sample consisted of lung tumor tissue. The receptors here all came from a man aged 30 to 45 with non-small cell lung cancer.

Concerning this clonotype: A much larger clone lies one base from this, so it may be a read error. V is TRBV20-1 and J is TRBJ2-3; a weak D match, TRBD2 (5 bases). Trimming took 5 bases from V and 4 from J, leaving 13 bases between them. This CDR3 contains 13 residues. CDR1 is DFQATT and CDR2 is SNEGSKA in the germline V gene (reference sequence). CDR3 sequence (DNA): TGCAGTGCTGCCGAGTCTAGCCCAGATACGCAGTATTTT. It yields the protein CSAAESSPDTQYF.

Worth noting for this clonotype: A much larger clone differs from this one at a single base, so this may be a read error. V usage is TRBV20-1 and J usage is TRBJ1-5; tentative D call: TRBD1 (6 bases). Trimming stripped 5 bases from V and 9 bases from J, with 17 bases between. Germline-derived CDR1 and CDR2 are DFQATT and SNEGSKA (reference sequence). CDR3 size: 13 residues. The CDR3 sequence is CSAERTRGSPQHF. The CDR3 nucleotides read TGCAGTGCTGAGAGGACAAGGGGGTCGCCCCAGCATTTT.

To note about this clonotype: A read error may explain this, as a much larger clone is one base away. V and J are TRBV20-1 and TRBJ2-5; D not certain. V shed 3 bases and J shed 5 bases, with 13 bases lying between them. Germline-derived CDR1 and CDR2 are DFQATT and SNEGSKA (reference sequence). CDR3 length: 13 amino acids. The CDR3 DNA reads TGCAGTGCTAGCTTTGAGAGTCACGAGACCCAGTACTTC. It yields the protein CSASFESHETQYF.

This sequence joins TRBV20-1 and TRBJ2-3, with D unresolved. CDR1 is DFQATT, CDR2 SNEGSKA, per germline (reference sequence). This CDR3 contains 14 residues. V was clipped by 6 bases and J by 3 bases, with 16 bases between them. The CDR3 DNA reads as TGCAGTGCATTACTGACGATAAGGACAGATACGCAGTATTTT. This gives the protein CSALLTIRTDTQYF.

In this sample, this clonotype turned up once. A much larger clone differs by one base, so this may be a read error. The genes are TRBV20-1 and TRBJ2-1; D is possibly TRBD1 or TRBD2 (6 bases each). Germline assignment: CDR1 DFQATT and CDR2 SNEGSKA (reference sequence). This CDR3 region has 14 residues. V was cut by 5 bases and J by 5 bases, with 16 bases left in between. CDR3 amino acids: CSAPEEGQNNEQFF. The CDR3 DNA reads TGCAGTGCTCCAGAGGAGGGACAAAACAATGAGCAGTTCTTC.

In the case of this clonotype: Sequence at one end of the junction differs from germline and may be a read error. The gene calls are TRBV11-2 and TRBJ2-5; the D gene is possibly TRBD2 (6 bases). This CDR3 comprises 15 residues. Per the germline V gene, CDR1 is SGHAT and CDR2 is FQNNGV. The CDR3 sequence: CAGSSWPGGEETQYF. In nucleotides, the CDR3 is TGTGCCGGCAGTTCCTGGCCTGGAGGGGAAGAGACCCAGTACTTC.

As to this clonotype: This likely comes from a read error, as the CDR3 has no conserved phenylalanine or tryptophan at its end. This chain joins TRBV11-2 and TRBJ1-6, with 9 bases matching TRBD1. Germline lookup yields CDR1 SGHAT and CDR2 FQNNGV. Losses at the gene ends were 3 bases for V and 7 bases for J; bases not matched to a gene: 7. This CDR3 comprises 16 residues. The CDR3 DNA sequence: TGTGCCAGCAGCTTGACCTCCGGGACAGGGAATTCACCCCTCCACTCC. This translates into CASSLTSGTGNSPLHS.

This clonotype was counted a single time. The chain joins TRBV6-5 to TRBJ1-6; D remains ambiguous. Germline CDR1 is MNHEY and CDR2 is SVGAGI. The ends were cut back, 5 bases at V and 10 bases at J, with 15 bases in the middle. The CDR3 length is 14 residues. The CDR3 reads CASSNMDGISPLHF. The CDR3 nucleotides are TGTGCCAGCAGTAACATGGATGGTATCTCACCCCTCCACTTT.

With respect to this clonotype: A much more abundant neighbour one base away suggests this may be a read error. This rearrangement joins TRBV12-3 or TRBV12-4 to TRBJ1-2; D is unresolved. Trimming took 5 bases from V and 0 from J, leaving 16 bases between them. The CDR3 has 16 amino acids. The CDR3 loop reads CASSPTIATANYGYTF. The DNA of the CDR3 is TGTGCCAGCAGTCCAACGATAGCCACCGCTAACTATGGCTACACCTTC.

This clonotype was seen a handful of times. CDR3 coding DNA: TGTGCCAGCAGCTTCGGGGGGGGCAACACCGGGGAGCTGTTTTTT. Translation: CASSFGGGNTGELFF. V and J are TRBV5-4 and TRBJ2-2, with 8 bases identical to TRBD2. The junction had 2 bases not matched to a gene; V was cut back by 2 bases and J by 2 bases. Germline V gives CDR1 SGHNT, CDR2 YYREEE (reference sequence). This CDR3 contains 15 residues.

The DNA of the CDR3 is TGTGCCAGCAGCCAACTATCCGGGATAGCCAGCAATGAGCAGTTCTTC. Protein sequence: CASSQLSGIASNEQFF. The V call is TRBV4-2, the J call TRBJ2-1; TRBD2 is a possible D gene (5 bases). V gave up 2 bases and J gave up 6 bases, with 17 bases separating them. Per the germline V gene, CDR1 is LGHNA and CDR2 is YNFKEQ. The CDR3 runs 16 residues.

Remarks on this clonotype: A much larger clone sits a single nucleotide away, making a read error possible. The chain links TRBV6-1 to TRBJ1-4; the match to TRBD1 covers 7 bases. This CDR3 has 18 residues. J lost 1 base, V lost 7 bases, and 15 bases had no gene match. Germline lookup yields CDR1 MNHNS and CDR2 SASEGT. The CDR3: CASKLARDRIRTNEKLFF. CDR3 sequence (DNA): TGTGCCAGCAAATTGGCCCGGGACAGAATAAGAACTAATGAAAAACTGTTTTTT.

Comments on this clonotype: This may come from a read error, since a much larger clone is one base off. The chain joins TRBV6-6 to TRBJ2-7; the D gene is possibly TRBD2 (6 bases). Germline assignment: CDR1 MNHNY and CDR2 SVGAGI (reference sequence). Trimming took off 9 bases at V and 4 bases at J, with 22 bases between the two ends. This CDR3 spans 15 amino acids. The CDR3 region has the DNA TGTGCCAGTGGGTCTCGGCCGGGGGATCAGTACGAGCAGTACTTC. Translation gives CASGSRPGDQYEQYF.

In the case of this clonotype: Just one base apart from a much larger clone, this may be a read error. V gene TRBV12-3 or TRBV12-4 combines with J gene TRBJ2-7, with D unresolved. V dropped 3 bases and J dropped 2 bases, with 8 bases sitting between them. The CDR3 is 13 residues long. Written as DNA, the CDR3 is TGTGCCAGCAGTTTCGGTATTACCTACGAGCAGTACTTC. Its protein product is CASSFGITYEQYF.

As for this clonotype: A single base separates this from a much larger clone, so it may be a read error. J is TRBJ2-3 and V is TRBV29-1, with D possibly TRBD2 on 5 matching bases. Germline loops: CDR1 SQVTM, CDR2 ANQGSEA. This CDR3 has 15 amino acids. This chain's CDR3 is CSVRKDGAAKDTRYF. The CDR3 DNA reads TGCAGCGTTAGAAAGGATGGAGCGGCAAAGGATACGCGGTATTTT.

The V gene is TRBV5-1, the J gene TRBJ2-1; 8 bases line up with TRBD2. Germline lookup yields CDR1 SGHRS and CDR2 YFSETQ. CDR3 length: 16 amino acids. V shed 0 bases, J shed 8 bases, and the junction held 10 bases outside the gene matches. CDR3 nucleotide sequence: TGCGCCAGCAGCTTGGTGCCAGCGGGGGTGAGAGATGAGCAGTTCTTC. Protein: CASSLVPAGVRDEQFF.

Concerning this clonotype itself: The junction does not match germline at one end; this may be a read error. The chain uses TRBV4-1 and TRBJ2-7; 7 nucleotides agree with TRBD2. The CDR3 has 16 amino acids. Germline CDR1 and CDR2: MGHRA and YSYEKL. The CDR3 DNA reads TGCGCAAGCAGCCAAGATGAGCCGGGAGGTACGTACGATCAGTACTTC. Encoded protein: CASSQDEPGGTYDQYF.

About this clonotype: At one end, the junction sequence differs from germline, possibly due to a read error. J is TRBJ2-5 and V is TRBV12-3 or TRBV12-4; TRBD2 matches at 11 bases. CDR3 size: 15 residues. CDR3 nucleotides: TGTGCCAGCAGGGGTAGCGGGGGGGTCCGTGAGACCCACTACTTC. Amino acid sequence: CASRGSGGVRETHYF.

To note about this clonotype: The junction and the germline gene differ at one end; a read error may be behind it. This chain joins TRBV12-3 or TRBV12-4 and TRBJ1-1, with D possibly being TRBD1 (5 bases). This CDR3 has 13 residues. In DNA, the CDR3 is TGTGCCGGCAGCCCGGGACCGCACACTGAAGCTTTCTTT. It encodes CAGSPGPHTEAFF.

The chain is built from TRBV4-3 and TRBJ2-3; TRBD1 is a possible D gene (5 bases). Germline V gene sequence: CDR1 LGHNA, CDR2 YSLEER. This CDR3 contains 15 residues. The CDR3 DNA sequence: TGCACCAACAGGCACGGCGTTGCTAGAACAGATACGCAGTATTTT. It encodes CTNRHGVARTDTQYF.

The table lists this clonotype with many counts. The chain couples TRBV4-2 to TRBJ2-7, with D possibly TRBD2 on 6 matching bases. Germline lookup yields CDR1 LGHNA and CDR2 YNFKEQ. V was pared by 3 bases and J by 5 bases, with 20 bases between. CDR3 length equals 16 residues. This chain's CDR3 is CASSHPGTPGVHEQYF. The CDR3 DNA follows: TGTGCCAGCAGCCACCCAGGGACTCCGGGGGTCCACGAGCAGTACTTC.

Regarding this clonotype: A much bigger clone sits one base away, suggesting this may be a read error. This chain uses TRBV6-2 or TRBV6-3 with TRBJ1-2, with D tentatively TRBD1 (5 bases). CDR3 length: 16 amino acids. Trimming took off 4 bases at V and 4 bases at J, with 19 bases between the two ends. Germline loops: CDR1 MNHEY, CDR2 SVGEGT. CDR3 residues: CASSCSSRGRGYGYTF. The CDR3 coding sequence is TGTGCCAGCAGTTGCTCGAGCCGGGGCCGGGGCTATGGCTACACCTTC.

Note on this clonotype: The junction shows a germline mismatch at one end, possibly a read error. J is TRBJ2-7 and V is TRBV4-2; D possibly matches TRBD1 or TRBD2 (5 bases each). Germline CDR1 is LGHNA and CDR2 is YNFKEQ. This CDR3 contains 17 residues. This CDR3 reads CANSQGGDGHGTYEQYF. As DNA, the CDR3 is TGTGCCAACAGCCAAGGTGGGGACGGACACGGCACCTACGAGCAGTACTTC.

This clonotype was observed many times. The chain carries TRBV12-3 or TRBV12-4 and TRBJ2-5; D is uncertain. V was cut by 1 base and J by 2 bases, with 8 bases left in between. The CDR3 has 14 residues. CDR3 residues: CASSLGYRQETQYF. CDR3 sequence (DNA): TGTGCCAGCAGTTTAGGTTACAGACAAGAGACCCAGTACTTC.

The chain employs TRBV19 and TRBJ2-1, with D perhaps matching TRBD1 (6 bases). Per germline, CDR1 LNHDA and CDR2 SQIVND (reference sequence). The CDR3 has 12 residues. Trimming left V 7 bases short and J 7 bases short, with 11 bases between. DNA of the CDR3: TGTGCCAGTACCAAAAGGGGGAATGAGCAGTTCTTC. It translates to CASTKRGNEQFF.

As concerns this clonotype: This may arise from a read error, as a much more abundant clone is one base away. The chain uses TRBV20-1 and TRBJ1-2; tentatively, D is TRBD1 (6 bases). The CDR3 sequence is 12 residues long. Germline V lookup: CDR1 DFQATT, CDR2 SNEGSKA (reference sequence). The CDR3 DNA follows: TGCAGTGCTAGTCCAGGGGCCTATGGCCACACCTTC. Its protein is CSASPGAYGHTF.

The count of this clonotype is one. The CDR3, as DNA: TGTGCCAGCAGCGGAAGACAGGCTCGCTCCTACAATGAGCAGTTCTTC. It specifies CASSGRQARSYNEQFF. V and J are TRBV7-8 and TRBJ2-1; the D gene is possibly TRBD1 (6 bases). CDR1 and CDR2 (germline): SGHVS, FQNEAQ. The CDR3 covers 16 residues. The germline V and J ends were trimmed by 5 bases and 0 bases, with 14 bases remaining between them.

Turning to this clonotype: An end of the junction does not agree with germline; a read error may underlie this. This chain uses TRBV4-2 with TRBJ1-1; possible D gene TRBD1, 5 bases. Germline V gives CDR1 LGHNA, CDR2 YNFKEQ. CDR3 length: 16 residues. As DNA, the CDR3 is TGTGCCAGCAGCCAAGAGAAAGGGACCCGGAACACTGAAGCTCCCTTT. It codes for CASSQEKGTRNTEAPF.

Notes on this clonotype: At one of its ends the junction is not consistent with the germline gene, which may arise from a read error. The rearrangement uses TRBV20-1 and TRBJ2-3; 12 bases fit TRBD2. This CDR3 has 15 amino acids. The germline gives CDR1 DFQATT, CDR2 SNEGSKA (reference sequence). CDR3 coding DNA: TGCAGTGCTAGATCTCTAGCGGGAGGGAAAGATACGCTGTATTTC. Translated, it gives CSARSLAGGKDTLYF.